A selection of T cell receptor beta chains follows, all from one sample in a study of neurological immune-mediated disorders. TCRdb passed the 5' RACE reads through MiXCR, listing each CDR3 protein once. The sample has about 44,000 distinct CDR3 sequences, about a fifth seen once; the top ten hold 4% to 5.5%. Sequencing was carried out using PBMCs. These receptors all come from a man between 60 and 75 years old with HTLV-1-associated myelopathy (HAM/TSP). Each CDR3 is given with its conserved first and last residue. Fields, in order: D gene, CDR3 length, clone size, V gene, J gene, CDR3 DNA, CDR3 protein. A D gene is named only where the DNA matches it firmly. Clone size, where shown, is once, few, many, or a class for clones that have expanded.

d_call: TRBD2; cdr3_length: 14; clone_size: many; v_call: TRBV20-1; j_call: TRBJ2-1; cdr3_nt: TGCAGTGCTAGTGCGGGAGTGAACTACAATGAGCAGTTCTTC; cdr3_aa: CSASAGVNYNEQFF
d_call: NA; cdr3_length: 15; clone_size: NA; v_call: TRBV20-1; j_call: TRBJ2-3; cdr3_nt: TGCAGTGCTAGAAGTGAGGGAACTAGCACAGATACGCAGTATTTT; cdr3_aa: CSARSEGTSTDTQYF
d_call: TRBD2; cdr3_length: 12; clone_size: many; v_call: TRBV20-1; j_call: TRBJ2-1; cdr3_nt: TGCAGTGCTACAGCGGGATGGGTTGAGCAGTTCTTC; cdr3_aa: CSATAGWVEQFF
d_call: TRBD2; cdr3_length: 18; clone_size: many; v_call: TRBV4-1; j_call: TRBJ2-5; cdr3_nt: TGCGCCAGCAGCCAAGAAGGTAGCGGGAGAGTCCCAAGAGAGACCCAGTACTTC; cdr3_aa: CASSQEGSGRVPRETQYF
d_call: TRBD2; cdr3_length: 17; clone_size: once; v_call: TRBV24-1; j_call: TRBJ2-2; cdr3_nt: TGTGCCACCAGTGATTGGTGTACTAGCGGGACCACCGGGGAGCTGTTTTTT; cdr3_aa: CATSDWCTSGTTGELFF
d_call: NA; cdr3_length: 14; clone_size: many; v_call: TRBV11-2; j_call: TRBJ2-3; cdr3_nt: TGTGCCAGCAGCTTTGGGGGCGGCACAGATACGCAGTATTTT; cdr3_aa: CASSFGGGTDTQYF
d_call: NA; cdr3_length: 12; clone_size: NA; v_call: TRBV2; j_call: TRBJ2-7; cdr3_nt: TGTGCCAGCAGCCTCAGGGGGGAGGAGCAGTACTTC; cdr3_aa: CASSLRGEEQYF
d_call: NA; cdr3_length: 13; clone_size: many; v_call: TRBV9; j_call: TRBJ2-3; cdr3_nt: TGTGCCAGCAGCGTCTGGGACACAGATACGCAGTATTTT; cdr3_aa: CASSVWDTDTQYF
d_call: NA; cdr3_length: 15; clone_size: many; v_call: TRBV5-1; j_call: TRBJ2-1; cdr3_nt: TGCGCCAGCAGCCTCCGGGAGTCTGGCTACAATGAGCAGTTCTTC; cdr3_aa: CASSLRESGYNEQFF
d_call: NA; cdr3_length: 13; clone_size: many; v_call: TRBV5-1; j_call: TRBJ1-1; cdr3_nt: TGCGTCTCCCGCGGGCCCATGAACACTGAAGCTTTCTTT; cdr3_aa: CVSRGPMNTEAFF
d_call: NA; cdr3_length: 13; clone_size: many; v_call: TRBV12-3/TRBV12-4; j_call: TRBJ2-7; cdr3_nt: TGTGCCAGCAGTTTATCGGGAGTCGGCGAGCAGTACTTC; cdr3_aa: CASSLSGVGEQYF
d_call: NA; cdr3_length: 13; clone_size: many; v_call: TRBV20-1; j_call: TRBJ2-1; cdr3_nt: TGCAGTCTCAGGGAGTCGCCTATCAATGAGCAGTTCTTC; cdr3_aa: CSLRESPINEQFF
d_call: NA; cdr3_length: 15; clone_size: many; v_call: TRBV24-1; j_call: TRBJ2-1; cdr3_nt: TGTGCCACCAGTCCCGGGGTGGGGGGAATCAATGAGCAGTTCTTC; cdr3_aa: CATSPGVGGINEQFF
d_call: NA; cdr3_length: 13; clone_size: NA; v_call: TRBV20-1; j_call: TRBJ2-7; cdr3_nt: TGCAGTGGGCGTCGGGGCATCTCCTACGAGCAGTACTTC; cdr3_aa: CSGRRGISYEQYF
d_call: NA; cdr3_length: 15; clone_size: medium-sized; v_call: TRBV5-1; j_call: TRBJ2-4; cdr3_nt: TGCGCCAGCAGCCCCTCGACAGGGAGGTCGGCCATTCAGTACTTC; cdr3_aa: CASSPSTGRSAIQYF
d_call: NA; cdr3_length: 16; clone_size: many; v_call: TRBV5-1; j_call: TRBJ2-1; cdr3_nt: TGCGCCAGCAGCTTGGCTCCCGGTTCTTCCTACAATGAGCAGTTCTTC; cdr3_aa: CASSLAPGSSYNEQFF
d_call: NA; cdr3_length: 14; clone_size: many; v_call: TRBV18; j_call: TRBJ2-2; cdr3_nt: TGTGCCAGCTCACCAGAGATGGCGGCCGGGGAGCTGTTTTTT; cdr3_aa: CASSPEMAAGELFF
d_call: NA; cdr3_length: 13; clone_size: NA; v_call: TRBV24-1; j_call: TRBJ1-1; cdr3_nt: TGTGCCACCAGTGATTTCGGGAACACTGAAGCTTTCTTT; cdr3_aa: CATSDFGNTEAFF
d_call: NA; cdr3_length: 15; clone_size: many; v_call: TRBV18; j_call: TRBJ2-7; cdr3_nt: TGTGCCAGCTCACCCCAGGGATTGGCTAACTACGAGCAGTACTTC; cdr3_aa: CASSPQGLANYEQYF
d_call: TRBD1; cdr3_length: 14; clone_size: many; v_call: TRBV5-1; j_call: TRBJ2-3; cdr3_nt: TGCGCCAGCAGCCTGACAGGGACCACAGATACGCAGTATTTT; cdr3_aa: CASSLTGTTDTQYF
d_call: TRBD1; cdr3_length: 15; clone_size: many; v_call: TRBV2; j_call: TRBJ2-1; cdr3_nt: TGTGCCAGCAGTGTTAGACAGGGCTCTTCCAGGGAGCAGTTCTTC; cdr3_aa: CASSVRQGSSREQFF
d_call: TRBD2; cdr3_length: 15; clone_size: many; v_call: TRBV5-1; j_call: TRBJ2-7; cdr3_nt: TGCGCCAGCAGCTTGGGTAGCGGGAACTCCTACGAGCAGTACTTC; cdr3_aa: CASSLGSGNSYEQYF
d_call: NA; cdr3_length: 14; clone_size: NA; v_call: TRBV5-1; j_call: TRBJ2-6; cdr3_nt: TGCGCCAGCAGAGTAGCCTCTGGGGCCAATGTCCTGACTTTC; cdr3_aa: CASRVASGANVLTF
d_call: NA; cdr3_length: 16; clone_size: many; v_call: TRBV28; j_call: TRBJ2-7; cdr3_nt: TGTGCCAGCAGCCCCCTCGGCGGTGGGGAGCCCTACGAGCAGTACTTC; cdr3_aa: CASSPLGGGEPYEQYF
d_call: NA; cdr3_length: 17; clone_size: NA; v_call: TRBV4-1; j_call: TRBJ1-5; cdr3_nt: TGCGCCAGCAGCCAAGTTGATTCAGCTTATAGCAATCAGCCCCAGCATTTT; cdr3_aa: CASSQVDSAYSNQPQHF
d_call: NA; cdr3_length: 15; clone_size: many; v_call: TRBV5-1; j_call: TRBJ2-3; cdr3_nt: TGCGCCAGCAGCTTGGGGAGGGCACGCACAGATACGCAGTATTTT; cdr3_aa: CASSLGRARTDTQYF
d_call: NA; cdr3_length: 12; clone_size: many; v_call: TRBV29-1; j_call: TRBJ2-5; cdr3_nt: TGCAGCGTAGGACAGTCTAAAGAGACCCAGTACTTC; cdr3_aa: CSVGQSKETQYF
d_call: NA; cdr3_length: 12; clone_size: many; v_call: TRBV3-1; j_call: TRBJ1-5; cdr3_nt: TGTGCCAGCAGCCACCTCGATCAGCCCCAGCATTTT; cdr3_aa: CASSHLDQPQHF
d_call: NA; cdr3_length: 14; clone_size: many; v_call: TRBV4-1; j_call: TRBJ2-1; cdr3_nt: TGCGCCAGCAGCCCCCTGGCCACATACAATGGGCAGTTCTTC; cdr3_aa: CASSPLATYNGQFF
d_call: NA; cdr3_length: 16; clone_size: NA; v_call: TRBV3-1; j_call: TRBJ2-4; cdr3_nt: TGTGCCAGCAGCTACTTAAATAGCGGAGCCAAAAACATTCAGTACTTC; cdr3_aa: CASSYLNSGAKNIQYF
d_call: NA; cdr3_length: 11; clone_size: many; v_call: TRBV3-1; j_call: TRBJ2-1; cdr3_nt: TGTGCCAGCAGCAACGGCCCTGAGCAGTTCTTC; cdr3_aa: CASSNGPEQFF
d_call: NA; cdr3_length: 15; clone_size: many; v_call: TRBV18; j_call: TRBJ2-7; cdr3_nt: TGTGCCAGCTCACCCTCTCGGGCGAGCTCCTACGAGCAGTACTTC; cdr3_aa: CASSPSRASSYEQYF
d_call: NA; cdr3_length: 14; clone_size: once; v_call: TRBV6-1; j_call: TRBJ1-4; cdr3_nt: TGTGCCAGCAGATCAGGGTCAACTAATGAAAAACTGTTTTTT; cdr3_aa: CASRSGSTNEKLFF
d_call: NA; cdr3_length: 14; clone_size: NA; v_call: TRBV5-1; j_call: TRBJ2-1; cdr3_nt: TGCGCCAGCAGCCCGGGACCAGAATACAATGAGCAGTTCTTC; cdr3_aa: CASSPGPEYNEQFF
d_call: NA; cdr3_length: 17; clone_size: many; v_call: TRBV20-1; j_call: TRBJ2-7; cdr3_nt: TGCAGTGCTAGAGGGGGGATCATTGGGGGAAGCTCCTACGAGCAGTACTTC; cdr3_aa: CSARGGIIGGSSYEQYF
d_call: NA; cdr3_length: 13; clone_size: many; v_call: TRBV20-1; j_call: TRBJ2-7; cdr3_nt: TGCAGTGCTAGAGATCAAGAGTCTGGGGAGCAGTACTTC; cdr3_aa: CSARDQESGEQYF
d_call: TRBD1; cdr3_length: 16; clone_size: many; v_call: TRBV7-9; j_call: TRBJ2-3; cdr3_nt: TGTGCCAGCAGCTCCTTGGACAGGGTCCCCCCAGATACGCAGTATTTT; cdr3_aa: CASSSLDRVPPDTQYF
d_call: NA; cdr3_length: 16; clone_size: many; v_call: TRBV20-1; j_call: TRBJ2-7; cdr3_nt: TGCAGTGCTTCCCCCCAGGACTGGTTTCACTCCTACGAGCAGTACTTC; cdr3_aa: CSASPQDWFHSYEQYF
d_call: NA; cdr3_length: 14; clone_size: many; v_call: TRBV5-1; j_call: TRBJ2-1; cdr3_nt: TGCGCCAGCAGTTTTGGCGACTCCTACAATGAGCAGTTCTTC; cdr3_aa: CASSFGDSYNEQFF
d_call: NA; cdr3_length: 14; clone_size: many; v_call: TRBV5-1; j_call: TRBJ2-1; cdr3_nt: TGCGCCAGCAGCTTGGATAGTGTCTACAATGAGCAGTTCTTC; cdr3_aa: CASSLDSVYNEQFF
d_call: NA; cdr3_length: 15; clone_size: many; v_call: TRBV5-1; j_call: TRBJ2-1; cdr3_nt: TGCGCCAGCAGCTTGGAGGGGAGTGGATACAATGAGCAGTTCTTC; cdr3_aa: CASSLEGSGYNEQFF
d_call: TRBD1; cdr3_length: 14; clone_size: many; v_call: TRBV5-1; j_call: TRBJ1-1; cdr3_nt: TGCGCCAGCAGCTCACAGGGGGCGAAGACTGAAGCTTTCTTT; cdr3_aa: CASSSQGAKTEAFF
d_call: NA; cdr3_length: 12; clone_size: many; v_call: TRBV12-3/TRBV12-4; j_call: TRBJ2-2; cdr3_nt: TGTGCCAGCAGTTTCCGGGTCGGGGAGCTGTTTTTT; cdr3_aa: CASSFRVGELFF
d_call: NA; cdr3_length: 11; clone_size: medium-sized; v_call: TRBV29-1; j_call: TRBJ2-1; cdr3_nt: TGCAGCGTTGAAGAACCCAATGAGCAGTTCTTC; cdr3_aa: CSVEEPNEQFF
d_call: TRBD2; cdr3_length: 16; clone_size: many; v_call: TRBV14; j_call: TRBJ2-1; cdr3_nt: TGTGCCAGCAGCCAAAGGGAAAGCGGGAGGAAAAATGAGCAGTTCTTC; cdr3_aa: CASSQRESGRKNEQFF
d_call: TRBD1; cdr3_length: 14; clone_size: few; v_call: TRBV18; j_call: TRBJ1-1; cdr3_nt: TGTGCCAGCTCTCAGGACAGGGGGCCCCCACTGGCTTTCTTT; cdr3_aa: CASSQDRGPPLAFF
d_call: NA; cdr3_length: 15; clone_size: many; v_call: TRBV5-1; j_call: TRBJ2-3; cdr3_nt: TGCGCCAGCAGCCCTGAGAGGGCGGACACAGATACGCAGTATTTT; cdr3_aa: CASSPERADTDTQYF
d_call: TRBD1; cdr3_length: 15; clone_size: NA; v_call: TRBV5-1; j_call: TRBJ1-1; cdr3_nt: TGCGCCAGCAGTTCCTCCCAGGGGGGGAACACTGAAGCTTTCTTT; cdr3_aa: CASSSSQGGNTEAFF
d_call: TRBD1; cdr3_length: 16; clone_size: many; v_call: TRBV5-5; j_call: TRBJ2-1; cdr3_nt: TGTGCCAGCAGCCCGACAGGGGGTCCGACCTTGAATGAGCAGTTCTTC; cdr3_aa: CASSPTGGPTLNEQFF
d_call: NA; cdr3_length: 13; clone_size: many; v_call: TRBV7-2; j_call: TRBJ1-2; cdr3_nt: TGTGCCAGCAGCTTATCCCCAAACTATGGCTACACCTTC; cdr3_aa: CASSLSPNYGYTF
d_call: NA; cdr3_length: 13; clone_size: many; v_call: TRBV29-1; j_call: TRBJ2-5; cdr3_nt: TGCAGCGTTGCCCTTCCGACCCCAGAGACCCAGTACTTC; cdr3_aa: CSVALPTPETQYF
d_call: NA; cdr3_length: 15; clone_size: many; v_call: TRBV28; j_call: TRBJ1-5; cdr3_nt: TGTGCCAGCTCATTCGACAGGCTGAGCAATCAGCCCCAGCATTTT; cdr3_aa: CASSFDRLSNQPQHF